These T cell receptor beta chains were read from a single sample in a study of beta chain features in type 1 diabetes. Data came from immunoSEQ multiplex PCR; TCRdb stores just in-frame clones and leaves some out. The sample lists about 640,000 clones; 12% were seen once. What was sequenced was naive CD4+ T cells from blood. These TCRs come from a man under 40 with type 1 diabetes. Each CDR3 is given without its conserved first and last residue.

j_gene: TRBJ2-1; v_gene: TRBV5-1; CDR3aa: ASSSGQGYNEQF
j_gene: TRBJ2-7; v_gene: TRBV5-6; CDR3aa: ASSRQYEQY
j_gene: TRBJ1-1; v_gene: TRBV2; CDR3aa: ASSEQGRDTEAF
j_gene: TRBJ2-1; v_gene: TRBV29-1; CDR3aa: SAGDSSSYNEQF
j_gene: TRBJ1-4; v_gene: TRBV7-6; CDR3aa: ASSLATDTVQKLF
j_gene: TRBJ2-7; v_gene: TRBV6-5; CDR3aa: ASSRDGGYEQY
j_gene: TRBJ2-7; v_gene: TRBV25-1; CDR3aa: ASSESGKTYEQY
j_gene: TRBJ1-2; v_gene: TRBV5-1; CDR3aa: ASSPGGGKEGYT
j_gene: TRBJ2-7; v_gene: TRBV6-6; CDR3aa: ASRTDRNSYEQY
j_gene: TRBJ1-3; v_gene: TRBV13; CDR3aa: ASSFTGQGGNTIY
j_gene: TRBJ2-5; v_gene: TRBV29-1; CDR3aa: SVDVQQETQY
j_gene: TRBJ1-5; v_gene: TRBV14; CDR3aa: ASSQTNSNQPQH
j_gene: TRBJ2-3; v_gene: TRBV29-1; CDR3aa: SGGLAVSTDTQY
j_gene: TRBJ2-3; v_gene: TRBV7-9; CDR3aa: ASSLMSGGDTDTQY
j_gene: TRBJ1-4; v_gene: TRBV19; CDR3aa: ASTGQATNEKLF
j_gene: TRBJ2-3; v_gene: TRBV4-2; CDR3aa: ASSPGTTFTDTQY
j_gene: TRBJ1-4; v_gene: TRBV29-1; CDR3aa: SAAMTGENEKLF
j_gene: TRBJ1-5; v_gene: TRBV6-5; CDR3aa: ASSYFGVEQPQH
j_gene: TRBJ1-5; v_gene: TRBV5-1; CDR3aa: ASSLSDPGSQPQH
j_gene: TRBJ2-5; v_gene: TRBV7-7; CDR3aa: ASSLGGSGRETQY
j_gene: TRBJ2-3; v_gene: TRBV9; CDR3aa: ASSVEGLAGGGTQY
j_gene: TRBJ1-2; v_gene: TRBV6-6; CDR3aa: ASSLDPASYGYT
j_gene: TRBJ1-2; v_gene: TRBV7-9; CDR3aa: ASSLGSGLHGYT
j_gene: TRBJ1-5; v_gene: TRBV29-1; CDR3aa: SVGPGLNQPQH
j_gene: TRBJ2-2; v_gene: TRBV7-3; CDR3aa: ASSPDRRGTGELF
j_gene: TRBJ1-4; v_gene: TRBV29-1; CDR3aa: SALDVPGGNEKLF
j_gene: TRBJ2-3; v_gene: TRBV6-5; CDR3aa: ASSLLGDTQY
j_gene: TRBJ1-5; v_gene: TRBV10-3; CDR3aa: AISEGRVPPNQPQH
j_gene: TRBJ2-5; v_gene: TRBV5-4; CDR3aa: ASSREALDQETQY
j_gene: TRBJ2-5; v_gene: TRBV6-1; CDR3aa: ASSDVAGEGAETQY
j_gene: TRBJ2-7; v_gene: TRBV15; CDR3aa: ATSRGTGTGRVEQY
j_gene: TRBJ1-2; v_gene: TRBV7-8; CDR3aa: ASSLLGVYGYT
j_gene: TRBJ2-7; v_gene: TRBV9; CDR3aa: ASSVAGTGSYEQY
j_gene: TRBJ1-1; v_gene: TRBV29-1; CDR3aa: SVGRANTEAF
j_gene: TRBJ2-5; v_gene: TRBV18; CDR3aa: ASSPSAAEETQY
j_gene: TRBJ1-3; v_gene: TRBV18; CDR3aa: ASSPPGGLSSGNTIY
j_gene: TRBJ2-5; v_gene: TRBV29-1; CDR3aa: SVGGSYPKTQY
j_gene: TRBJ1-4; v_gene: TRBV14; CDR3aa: ASSQPTGTNANEKLF
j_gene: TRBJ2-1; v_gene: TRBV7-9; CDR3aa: ASSSTGGVHNEQF
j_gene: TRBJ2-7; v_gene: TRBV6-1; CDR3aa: ASSEVWTGDEQY
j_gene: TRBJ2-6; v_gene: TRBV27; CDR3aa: ASSSPGANVLT
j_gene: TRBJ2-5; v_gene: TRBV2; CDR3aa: ASSARTGGGETQY
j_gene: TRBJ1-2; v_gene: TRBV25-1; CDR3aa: ASSEVGTGPYGYT
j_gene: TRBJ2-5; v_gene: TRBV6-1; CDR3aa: ASLSGLAGVETQY